The T cell receptor (beta chain) described here comes from a study of chemoradiotherapy in HPV16-positive cancers. Study-level results: For HPV16-positive patients, expanding HPV-responsive T cells associated with longer recurrence-free survival. Candidate HPV-specific clones and E7-related TCR motifs grew in tumor during treatment.

Clones were sequenced by immunoSEQ multiplex PCR, and TCRdb holds only the in-frame ones, with some missing. The sample has over a thousand clones; about 88% are singletons. CDR1 ENHRY and CDR2 SYGVKD come from the germline V gene. The CDR3 runs to 16 residues. Trimming removed 4 bases from V and 5 bases from J; junction bases left unmatched: 9. On this clone itself: Its specificity is not known.

Repertoires were sampled repeatedly during chemoradiotherapy. The chain uses TRBV10-3 and TRBJ2-1; TRBD2 matches 9 bases. Sample: tumor tissue, taken from a patient who underwent chemoradiotherapy. This clonotype originated in a human donor with HPV-associated anogenital cancer. CDR3 in amino acids: CAISVRSGGQHNEQFF. The DNA of the CDR3 is TGTGCCATCAGTGTCCGAAGCGGGGGGCAACACAATGAGCAGTTCTTC.